One sample yielded the 13 T cell receptor beta chains listed below, sequenced in a study of cytomegalovirus exposure and HLA in healthy donors. Primers for the PCR totalled 60 Vbeta and 13 Jbeta. Produced via immunoSEQ multiplex PCR; TCRdb's table is partial and in-frame only. The data show more than 80,000 clones, with approximately 74% seen just once and roughly 14% held by the top ten. The sequenced material came from PBMCs. The receptors come from a woman in her 70s in good health and CMV-seropositive.

The V call is TRBV9, the J call TRBJ2-2; 7 nucleotides match TRBD2. With V trimmed by 3 bases and J by 0 bases, 2 bases remained unmatched. CDR1 SGDLS and CDR2 YYNGEE come from the germline V gene. CDR3 size: 15 residues. CDR3 residues: CASSGGGSNTGELFF. CDR3 bases: TGTGCCAGCAGCGGGGGGGGTTCGAACACCGGGGAGCTGTTTTTT.

The rearrangement links TRBV7-2 to TRBJ2-1; D gene ambiguous. Germline V gene data show CDR1 as SGHTA and CDR2 as FQGNSA. Trimming pared 2 bases from V and 2 bases from J, leaving 7 bases between. There are 14 residues in the CDR3. The DNA for the CDR3 is TGTGCCAGCAGCTTACCGACTGCCTACAATGAGCAGTTCTTC. It translates to CASSLPTAYNEQFF.

V gene TRBV6-6 combines with J gene TRBJ2-7; D might be TRBD1 (6 bases). V was trimmed by 7 bases and J by 2 bases, leaving 12 bases between them. Germline values: CDR1 MNHNY, CDR2 SVGAGI (reference sequence). The CDR3 extends over 13 amino acids. The CDR3 nucleotides are TGTGCCAGCAATACAGGGCTGGCCTACGAGCAGTACTTC. Translating it yields CASNTGLAYEQYF.

The chain employs TRBV18 and TRBJ1-2; tentatively, D is TRBD1 (6 bases). The CDR3 has 15 residues. Trimming cost V 3 bases and J 7 bases, with 18 bases left between them. Germline values: CDR1 KGHSH, CDR2 LQKENI. CDR3 bases: TGTGCCAGCTCACCCAACGACAGGAGCGGAGGTGGCTACACCTTC. This gives the protein CASSPNDRSGGGYTF.

This chain connects TRBV14 to TRBJ2-2, with D possibly matching TRBD2 (5 bases). The CDR3 contains 18 residues. The ends were cut back, 1 base at V and 4 bases at J, with 19 bases in the middle. Germline CDR1 and CDR2: SGHDN and FVKESK. The DNA of the CDR3 is TGTGCCAGCAGCCAAGGTCGGGCTTTGAGAGGGATCACCGGGGAGCTGTTTTTT. Its protein product is CASSQGRALRGITGELFF.

The DNA for the CDR3 is TGTGCCAGCAGTTACTCGAAAGTGAGAGACGAGCAGTACTTC. Translated: CASSYSKVRDEQYF. The chain recombines TRBV6-5 with TRBJ2-7; D remains ambiguous. Trimming stripped 0 bases from V and 5 bases from J, with 11 bases between. The CDR3 has 14 residues. Germline values: CDR1 MNHEY, CDR2 SVGAGI.

This clone appeared a single time. The rearrangement uses TRBV2 and TRBJ2-4, with D uncertain. The CDR3 runs 16 residues. The germline V gene encodes CDR1 SNHLY and CDR2 FYNNEI. V dropped 3 bases and J dropped 0 bases, with 12 bases sitting between them. CDR3 protein: CASSDLGVVAKNIQYF. The CDR3 bases are TGTGCCAGCAGTGATCTCGGTGTCGTAGCCAAAAACATTCAGTACTTC. The entire variable domain, with the rest obtained from reference TRBV2 and TRBJ2-4, is as follows: EPEVTQTPSHQVTQMGQEVILRCVPISNHLYFYWYRQILGQKVEFLVSFYNNEISEKSEIFDDQFSVERPDGSNFTLKIRSTKLEDSAMYFCASSDLGVVAKNIQYFGAGTRLSVL.

V usage is TRBV7-2 and J usage is TRBJ1-3, with a tentative D call TRBD1 (6 bases). Trimming took 6 bases from V and 0 from J, leaving 18 bases between them. The CDR3 is made up of 17 amino acids. CDR1 is SGHTA and CDR2 is FQGNSA in the germline V gene. The CDR3 sequence is CASRGLRTVSSGNTIYF. In DNA form, the CDR3 reads TGTGCCAGCAGGGGGCTCAGGACAGTGAGCTCTGGAAACACCATATATTTT.

This rearrangement joins TRBV6-5 to TRBJ1-2; 7 nucleotides match TRBD1. Unmatched junction bases numbered 8, after V lost 5 bases and J lost 5 bases. Germline V gene sequence: CDR1 MNHEY, CDR2 SVGAGI. CDR3 length: 14 residues. Written as DNA, the CDR3 is TGTGCCAGCAGTAAACAGGGGCCTCCTTATGGCTACACCTTC. Translating it yields CASSKQGPPYGYTF.

The chain joins TRBV29-1 to TRBJ2-2; TRBD2 matches 13 bases. V was pared by 6 bases and J by 8 bases, with 6 bases of the junction left unmatched. The length of the CDR3 is 14 residues. Germline V gives CDR1 SQVTM, CDR2 ANQGSEA. CDR3 residues: CSVRTSGSLGELFF. The CDR3 DNA is TGCAGCGTCCGGACTAGCGGGAGCTTAGGGGAGCTGTTTTTT.

This sequence joins TRBV30 and TRBJ2-7, with 11 bases lining up with TRBD1. The CDR3 runs 14 residues. CDR1 and CDR2 (germline): GTSNPN, SVGIG (reference sequence). The junction had 2 bases not matched to a gene; V was cut back by 0 bases and J by 4 bases. The CDR3: CAWSVGQGVYEQYF. The CDR3 DNA reads as TGTGCCTGGAGTGTGGGACAGGGGGTTTACGAGCAGTACTTC.

The rearrangement uses TRBV6-5 and TRBJ1-6; TRBD1 aligns across 10 bases. Germline CDR1 reads MNHEY; CDR2 reads SVGAGI. The trim removed 0 bases at V and 10 bases at J, leaving 3 bases unmatched. The CDR3 runs to 15 residues. The CDR3 nucleotides read TGTGCCAGCAGTTACTCCGGGACAGGGGCATCACCCCTCCACTTT. Its protein is CASSYSGTGASPLHF.

This sequence joins TRBV28 and TRBJ2-3, with 7 bases matching TRBD2. Germline assignment: CDR1 MDHEN and CDR2 SYDVKM. The V and J ends lost 3 bases and 2 bases, in that order; junction bases with no gene match: 8. The CDR3 sequence is 16 residues long. CDR3 coding DNA: TGTGCCAGCAGTTTGGCCGCTAGCGGAGACACAGATACGCAGTATTTT. The encoded protein is CASSLAASGDTDTQYF. The entire variable domain, with the rest obtained from reference TRBV28 and TRBJ2-3, is as follows: DVKVTQSSRYLVKRTGEKVFLECVQDMDHENMFWYRQDPGLGLRLIYFSYDVKMKEKGDIPEGYSVSREKKERFSLILESASTNQTSMYLCASSLAASGDTDTQYFGPGTRLTVL.